The present T cell receptor beta chain was sequenced within a study of T-cell reconstitution after alpha-beta-depleted transplantation in children. The CDR3 runs 12 residues. Trimming removed 3 bases from V and 5 bases from J, with 7 bases in between. Per the germline V gene, CDR1 is ENHRY and CDR2 is SYGVKD. Whole-study findings and limits: After transplant, at about two months, alpha-beta T cells were reportedly derived from several hundred expanded graft clones. In some patients, recipient T cells and intrathymic progenitors surviving conditioning explained high day-60 diversity. When one year had passed after transplant, most T-cell counts and diversity came from newly produced T cells.

Preparation of the TCRbeta library used unique molecular identifiers. MiXCR was run by TCRdb on the PCR reads, yielding one entry per CDR3 protein. The sample has 300,000 to 400,000 distinct CDR3 sequences; 15% to 20% are singletons. In the case of this clonotype: Its antigen is undetermined.

The sequence derives from a male patient between 2 and 15 years old who had a stem cell transplant for acute lymphoblastic leukemia, so the T cells may come from the graft donor. The gene calls are TRBV10-3 and TRBJ2-5; D is ambiguous. Source: PBMCs, mostly from graft donor cells, taken 360 days after TCRalphabeta/CD19-depleted stem cell transplant. DNA of the CDR3: TGTGCCATCAGTGATGCCTTGGAGACCCAGTACTTC. Translation: CAISDALETQYF.